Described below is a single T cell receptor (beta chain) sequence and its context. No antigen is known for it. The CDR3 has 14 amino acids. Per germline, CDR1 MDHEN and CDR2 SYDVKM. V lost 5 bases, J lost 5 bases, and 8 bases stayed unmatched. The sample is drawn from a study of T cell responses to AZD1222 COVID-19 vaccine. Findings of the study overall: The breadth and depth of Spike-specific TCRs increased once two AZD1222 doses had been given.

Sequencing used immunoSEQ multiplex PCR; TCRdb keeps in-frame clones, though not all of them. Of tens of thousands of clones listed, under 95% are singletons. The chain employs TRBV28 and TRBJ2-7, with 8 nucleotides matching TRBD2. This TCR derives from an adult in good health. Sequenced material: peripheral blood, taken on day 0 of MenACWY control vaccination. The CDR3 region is CASSLRGAGDEQYF. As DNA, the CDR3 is TGTGCCAGCAGTCTCCGGGGAGCGGGAGACGAGCAGTACTTC.